The 24 T cell receptor beta chains given below trace back to one sample, sequenced in a study of cytomegalovirus exposure and HLA in healthy donors. PCR amplification relied on 60 Vbeta primers (plus 13 Jbeta primers). This table comes from immunoSEQ multiplex PCR, and its TCRdb copy is limited to in-frame clones, with some not included. The profile shows roughly 100,000 clones, about 74% of them singletons. Sequences were obtained from PBMCs. The receptors come from a woman aged 45-65 years in good health and CMV-seropositive.

The rearrangement joins TRBV18 to TRBJ1-1; possibly TRBD1 for D (6 bases). From germline, CDR1 is KGHSH and CDR2 LQKENI. V dropped 2 bases and J dropped 1 base, with 11 bases sitting between them. The CDR3 totals 15 residues. This CDR3 is CASSPVGQRNTEAFF. CDR3 bases: TGTGCCAGCTCACCAGTAGGACAGAGGAACACTGAAGCTTTCTTT.

This clone was observed a few times. This sequence joins TRBV19 and TRBJ2-5; TRBD1 is a possible D gene (5 bases). Germline values: CDR1 LNHDA, CDR2 SQIVND (reference sequence). The CDR3 spans 13 residues. V was shortened by 6 bases and J by 2 bases, with 10 bases between the two germline ends. CDR3 sequence: CASSPRQQETQYF. DNA of the CDR3: TGTGCCAGTAGCCCAAGACAGCAAGAGACCCAGTACTTC.

CDR3 amino acids: CATSRDHRVEAFF. The CDR3 region has the DNA TGTGCCACCAGCAGGGACCACAGGGTTGAAGCTTTCTTT. The chain uses TRBV15 and TRBJ1-1; tentative D call: TRBD1 (6 bases). The V gene lost 3 bases and the J gene lost 7 bases, with 12 bases spanning the gap. The CDR3 has 13 amino acids. In germline, CDR1 is LNHNV, CDR2 YYDKDF (reference sequence).

The V gene is TRBV13, the J gene TRBJ2-3; the match to TRBD1 covers 7 bases. V shed 5 bases, J shed 3 bases, and the junction held 14 bases outside the gene matches. CDR3 length: 17 amino acids. The germline V gene encodes CDR1 PRHDT and CDR2 FYEKMQ (reference sequence). The CDR3 DNA is TGTGCCAGCAGCCCGTCAGACAGGGCTCTGGGGACAGATACGCAGTATTTT. Its translation: CASSPSDRALGTDTQYF.

The V gene is TRBV9, the J gene TRBJ1-4, with 9 bases identical to TRBD1. The germline gives CDR1 SGDLS, CDR2 YYNGEE. Germline trimming cut 3 bases from V and 10 bases from J; bases unmatched to any gene: 7. This CDR3 region has 14 residues. This chain's CDR3 is CASSEGQGTGKLFF. The CDR3 bases are TGTGCCAGCAGCGAGGGACAGGGAACTGGAAAACTGTTTTTT. Full variable domain (missing parts from reference TRBV9 and TRBJ1-4): DSGVTQTPKHLITATGQRVTLRCSPRSGDLSVYWYQQSLDQGLQFLIQYYNGEERAKGNILERFSAQQFPDLHSELNLSSLELGDSALYFCASSEGQGTGKLFFGSGTQLSVL.

The chain couples TRBV2 to TRBJ2-5; TRBD1 matches 8 bases. CDR3 length equals 14 residues. Trimming removed 8 bases from V and 1 base from J; junction bases left unmatched: 6. CDR1 and CDR2 from the germline V gene are SNHLY and FYNNEI. CDR3 sequence: CASALDRVQETQYF. CDR3 coding DNA: TGTGCCAGCGCCCTGGACAGGGTCCAAGAGACCCAGTACTTC.

The V gene is TRBV19, the J gene TRBJ2-7; possible D gene TRBD1, 5 bases. Trimming took off 5 bases at V and 1 base at J, with 12 bases between the two ends. In germline, CDR1 is LNHDA, CDR2 SQIVND (reference sequence). The length of the CDR3 is 14 residues. CDR3 sequence reads: CASSWQGASYEQYF. CDR3 bases: TGTGCCAGTAGTTGGCAGGGCGCTTCCTACGAGCAGTACTTC. The full variable domain, rest sourced from reference TRBV19 and TRBJ2-7, is DGGITQSPKYLFRKEGQNVTLSCEQNLNHDAMYWYRQDPGQGLRLIYYSQIVNDFQKGDIAEGYSVSREKKESFPLTVTSAQKNPTAFYLCASSWQGASYEQYFGPGTRLTVT.

The chain joins TRBV10-3 to TRBJ2-1; TRBD2 might be the D (6 bases). V lost 3 bases and J 4 bases, leaving 7 bases between the germline ends. The CDR3 is 13 amino acids. In germline, CDR1 is ENHRY, CDR2 SYGVKD. The CDR3 DNA reads TGTGCCATCAGTGACGGGAGATACAATGAGCAGTTCTTC. Encoded protein: CAISDGRYNEQFF.

V is TRBV20-1 and J is TRBJ2-7; TRBD2 is a possible D gene (6 bases). Germline loops: CDR1 DFQATT, CDR2 SNEGSKA (reference sequence). The CDR3 has 11 residues. With 6 bases removed from V and 5 bases from J, the gap between germline ends came to 11 bases. The CDR3 bases are TGCAGTGCGGAGGGGCTCGACGAGCAGTACTTC. Protein: CSAEGLDEQYF.

The chain links TRBV2 to TRBJ1-3; perhaps TRBD1 as D (6 bases). V lost 8 bases and J lost 0, with 14 bases in between. The germline CDR1 and CDR2 sequences are SNHLY and FYNNEI. The CDR3 runs 15 residues. CDR3 sequence: CASGRGSSSGNTIYF. The CDR3 DNA reads as TGTGCCAGCGGTAGGGGGTCGAGCTCTGGAAACACCATATATTTT.

The chain joins TRBV6-6 to TRBJ2-5; possibly TRBD2 for D (5 bases). V was cut by 4 bases and J by 7 bases, with 19 bases left in between. The CDR3 spans 15 residues. The germline V gene encodes CDR1 MNHNY and CDR2 SVGAGI (reference sequence). CDR3 residues: CASSWAGPGGGTQYF. CDR3 sequence (DNA): TGTGCCAGCAGTTGGGCTGGGCCCGGCGGAGGGACCCAGTACTTC.

Only one count was recorded for this clone. CDR3 region: CASSSTSGSGTQYF. In DNA form, the CDR3 reads TGTGCCAGTAGTTCGACTAGCGGGAGTGGTACGCAGTATTTT. This chain links TRBV19 with TRBJ2-3; 12 bases are shared with TRBD2. J gave up 8 bases and V 5 bases, and 5 bases lay outside the gene matches. Per the germline V gene, CDR1 is LNHDA and CDR2 is SQIVND (reference sequence). The CDR3 is 14 residues long.

This rearrangement joins TRBV5-1 to TRBJ2-7, with TRBD1 matching 9 bases. The CDR3 totals 13 residues. Germline V gene sequence: CDR1 SGHRS, CDR2 YFSETQ. The V gene end was trimmed by 3 bases and the J gene end by 4 bases; junction bases not matched to a gene: 2. CDR3 nucleotides: TGCGCCAGCAGCTCGGGACAGGGATACGAGCAGTACTTC. Translating it yields CASSSGQGYEQYF.

This clone was seen a few times. The chain combines TRBV10-3 with TRBJ2-1, with 9 nucleotides matching TRBD1. The CDR3 extends over 13 amino acids. Germline V gene lookup returns CDR1 ENHRY and CDR2 SYGVKD. J was trimmed by 5 bases and V by 4 bases; bases with no gene match: 0. CDR3 nucleotide sequence: TGTGCCATCAGTGGGACAGGGGACAATGAGCAGTTCTTC. Encoded protein: CAISGTGDNEQFF.

The CDR3 spells CASSLQTGPKNTEAFF. In nucleotides, the CDR3 is TGTGCCAGCAGCTTACAGACAGGGCCTAAGAACACTGAAGCTTTCTTT. This chain uses TRBV7-6 with TRBJ1-1; 7 bases are a match to TRBD1. With V trimmed by 2 bases and J by 1 base, 7 bases remained unmatched. The CDR3 extends over 16 amino acids. Per the germline V gene, CDR1 is SGHVS and CDR2 is FNYEAQ.

The V call is TRBV19, the J call TRBJ1-4; unclear D gene. The CDR3 is 13 residues long. The ends were cut back, 8 bases at V and 7 bases at J, with 14 bases in the middle. Germline values: CDR1 LNHDA, CDR2 SQIVND (reference sequence). This chain's CDR3 is CASALPSGEKLFF. The CDR3 DNA sequence: TGTGCCAGTGCACTTCCCTCGGGTGAAAAACTGTTTTTT.

The chain employs TRBV5-1 and TRBJ2-5; TRBD1 agrees at 9 bases. The V and J ends lost 4 bases and 1 base, in that order; junction bases with no gene match: 8. Per germline, CDR1 SGHRS and CDR2 YFSETQ. The CDR3 has 16 residues. The DNA of the CDR3 is TGCGCCAGCAGCCTGGCCGGGACAGGGACCCAAGAGACCCAGTACTTC. As protein: CASSLAGTGTQETQYF.

Only one count was recorded for this clone. The chain carries TRBV2 and TRBJ2-7, with D possibly matching TRBD2 (5 bases). Germline V lookup: CDR1 SNHLY, CDR2 FYNNEI. CDR3 length equals 11 residues. V was pared by 6 bases and J by 12 bases, with 15 bases between. CDR3 in DNA: TGTGCCAGCAGGGATACTAGTGTAACGTACTTC. The encoded protein is CASRDTSVTYF.

The chain is built from TRBV15 and TRBJ2-6; D is undetermined. The CDR3 contains 18 residues. CDR1 is LNHNV and CDR2 is YYDKDF in the germline V gene (reference sequence). Deletions cut 0 bases from V and 0 bases from J, with 12 bases between. In DNA, the CDR3 is TGTGCCACCAGCAGAGATCCCGACACAGACTCTGGGGCCAACGTCCTGACTTTC. It codes for CATSRDPDTDSGANVLTF.

V usage is TRBV6-5 and J usage is TRBJ2-5, with a possible D match to TRBD1 (5 bases). This CDR3 spans 14 amino acids. Trimming pared 8 bases from V and 1 base from J, leaving 14 bases between. Germline V lookup: CDR1 MNHEY, CDR2 SVGAGI. The CDR3 DNA is TGTGCCAGCGGTCAGGGTTGGGGCCAAGAGACCCAGTACTTC. The encoded protein is CASGQGWGQETQYF.

The chain recombines TRBV18 with TRBJ2-7, with 7 bases fitting TRBD1. Germline CDR1 is KGHSH and CDR2 is LQKENI. This CDR3 spans 14 amino acids. The trim removed 4 bases at V and 2 bases at J, leaving 5 bases unmatched. In nucleotides, the CDR3 is TGTGCCAGCTCACGTGACAGGGTTACCTACGAGCAGTACTTC. Translation: CASSRDRVTYEQYF. The full variable domain, with the rest looked up from reference TRBV18 and TRBJ2-7, is NAGVMQNPRHLVRRRGQEARLRCSPMKGHSHVYWYRQLPEEGLKFMVYLQKENIIDESGMPKERFSAEFPKEGPSILRIQQVVRGDSAAYFCASSRDRVTYEQYFGPGTRLTVT.

This clone has more than one count but fewer than ten. V and J are TRBV28 and TRBJ1-5; TRBD1 aligns across 8 bases. The CDR3 runs to 15 residues. Germline assignment: CDR1 MDHEN and CDR2 SYDVKM. J gave up 4 bases and V 5 bases, and 7 bases lay outside the gene matches. CDR3 in DNA: TGTGCCAGCAGTCCCCAGGGGGCGGGGAATCAGCCCCAGCATTTT. Residues: CASSPQGAGNQPQHF.

The gene calls are TRBV19 and TRBJ1-4, with D perhaps TRBD1 (5 bases). V lost 4 bases and J lost 6, with 9 bases in between. The CDR3 has 13 amino acids. Germline V gene sequence: CDR1 LNHDA, CDR2 SQIVND (reference sequence). This chain's CDR3 is CASSTGFYEKLFF. The CDR3 nucleotides read TGTGCCAGTAGTACAGGGTTTTATGAAAAACTGTTTTTT.

The rearrangement uses TRBV27 and TRBJ2-3, with 12 bases matching TRBD2. CDR1 and CDR2 (germline): MNHEY, SMNVEV (reference sequence). With V trimmed by 5 bases and J by 6 bases, 9 bases remained unmatched. CDR3 size: 16 residues. The DNA for the CDR3 is TGTGCCAGCAGTCTTAGTCTAGCGGGAGGGTTGGATACGCAGTATTTT. This sequence encodes CASSLSLAGGLDTQYF.